One sample yielded the 30 T cell receptor beta chains listed below, sequenced in a study of tumor-infiltrating lymphocytes in primary liver carcinoma. Total RNA amounting to 500 ng was the source from which TCR beta cDNA was made with a constant-region primer. Slightly modified ARM-PCR with three nested multiplex PCR rounds yielded TCR beta libraries. Investigators reported that the first two PCR rounds, at roughly 10 cycles each, used TRBV1-TRBV30 forward primers with a C-beta reverse primer. TCRdb fed the multiplex PCR reads into MiXCR, producing one record per CDR3 protein. Here the sample spans 300,000 to 350,000 distinct CDR3 sequences, about 61% being singletons. Both blood RNA, taken from unsorted whole blood, and germline DNA were extracted. The source material was peripheral blood. Receptor source: a man in his forties with primary liver carcinoma and hepatitis B virus infection.

J is TRBJ2-5 and V is TRBV5-1; 9 bases line up with TRBD2. Per germline, CDR1 SGHRS and CDR2 YFSETQ. J was trimmed by 3 bases and V by 0 bases; bases with no gene match: 6. The CDR3 totals 16 residues. The CDR3 loop is CASSLGVVAGEETQYF. The CDR3 nucleotides are TGCGCCAGCAGCTTGGGTGTGGTAGCGGGAGAAGAGACCCAGTACTTC.

V gene TRBV11-2 combines with J gene TRBJ2-3; possible D gene TRBD1, 6 bases. Germline CDR1 is SGHAT and CDR2 is FQNNGV. CDR3 length: 15 amino acids. CDR3: CVSSLEQGRSDTQYF. The CDR3 region has the DNA TGTGTCAGTAGCCTAGAACAGGGACGATCTGATACGCAGTATTTT.

Only one count was recorded for this clonotype. An end of the junction differs from the germline gene, which may be a read error. The chain has TRBV11-2 and TRBJ2-3; D may be TRBD1 or TRBD2 (5 bases each). There are 16 residues in the CDR3. The V gene's germline CDR1 is SGHAT and CDR2 FQNNGV. The DNA of the CDR3 is TGTGCCAGCAGCGTACCCAGGGACGGACACACAGAAACGCAGTATTTT. This gives the protein CASSVPRDGHTETQYF. The variable domain in full, completed from reference TRBV11-2 and TRBJ2-3, reads EAGVAQSPRYKIIEKRQSVAFWCNPISGHATLYWYQQILGQGPKLLIQFQNNGVVDDSQLPKDRFSAERLKGVDSTLKIQPAKLEDSAVYLCASSVPRDGHTETQYFGPGTRLTVL.

This sequence joins TRBV30 and TRBJ1-3; TRBD1 matches 9 bases. V lost 1 base to trimming and J lost 0 bases; unmatched junction nucleotides: 1. Germline CDR1 GTSNPN, CDR2 SVGIG (reference sequence). The CDR3 is made up of 15 amino acids. The CDR3 spells CAWSADRGSGNTIYF. The DNA of the CDR3 is TGTGCCTGGAGTGCGGACAGGGGCTCTGGAAACACCATATATTTT.

This clonotype was picked up a small number of times. V gene TRBV12-3 or TRBV12-4 combines with J gene TRBJ2-2, with 12 bases that match TRBD2. This CDR3 has 15 residues. The V segment lost 7 bases and the J segment 5 bases; nucleotides outside the gene matches: 5. CDR3 amino acids: CASTPGTSGTGELFF. The CDR3 DNA reads TGTGCCAGCACCCCCGGGACTAGCGGGACCGGGGAGCTGTTTTTT.

The sample holds one count of this clonotype. A much larger clone is a single base away; this may be a read error. This chain connects TRBV6-1 to TRBJ1-5; 9 bases are shared with TRBD1. The CDR3 sequence is 16 residues long. Germline V gene sequence: CDR1 MNHNS, CDR2 SASEGT. In DNA, the CDR3 is TGTGCCGGCAGTGAAATGGAGACAGGGGGGAGTCAGCCCCAGCATTTT. Amino acid sequence: CAGSEMETGGSQPQHF.

The gene calls are TRBV5-1 and TRBJ2-2, with D unclear. Germline V gene data show CDR1 as SGHRS and CDR2 as YFSETQ. Trimming pared 0 bases from V and 4 bases from J, leaving 10 bases between. This CDR3 spans 15 amino acids. The CDR3 sequence is CASSLETWGTGELFF. The CDR3 coding sequence is TGCGCCAGCAGCTTGGAGACCTGGGGCACCGGGGAGCTGTTTTTT. Combining the CDR3 with reference TRBV5-1 and TRBJ2-2 gives the whole variable domain KAGVTQTPRYLIKTRGQQVTLSCSPISGHRSVSWYQQTPGQGLQFLFEYFSETQRNKGNFPGRFSGRQFSNSRSEMNVSTLELGDSALYLCASSLETWGTGELFFGEGSRLTVL.

The chain couples TRBV11-2 to TRBJ2-3; D is undetermined. Germline loops: CDR1 SGHAT, CDR2 FQNNGV. The length of the CDR3 is 15 residues. Trimming removed 4 bases from V and 8 bases from J, with 19 bases in between. The CDR3 DNA sequence: TGTGCCAGCAGCTCTACTACCCTTCACACAAGTACGCAGTATTTT. Its translation is CASSSTTLHTSTQYF.

A note on this clonotype: One end of the junction is discordant with germline, which a read error may explain. V usage is TRBV11-2 and J usage is TRBJ2-3; D not certain. The CDR3 totals 12 residues. The germline gives CDR1 SGHAT, CDR2 FQNNGV. In DNA form, the CDR3 reads TGTACCAGCAGCTTAGTAGCAGGTACGCAGTATTTT. This encodes CTSSLVAGTQYF. The variable domain in full, completed from reference TRBV11-2 and TRBJ2-3, reads EAGVAQSPRYKIIEKRQSVAFWCNPISGHATLYWYQQILGQGPKLLIQFQNNGVVDDSQLPKDRFSAERLKGVDSTLKIQPAKLEDSAVYLCTSSLVAGTQYFGPGTRLTVL.

With respect to this clonotype: A much larger clone lies one base from this, so it may be a read error. The chain carries TRBV5-1 and TRBJ1-1, with 9 bases lining up with TRBD1. Per germline, CDR1 SGHRS and CDR2 YFSETQ. The CDR3 consists of 18 residues. The CDR3 loop reads CASSLRWGQGLLNTEAIF. The CDR3 nucleotides are TGCGCCAGCAGCTTGAGGTGGGGACAGGGACTTCTGAACACTGAAGCTATCTTT. The variable domain in full, completed from reference TRBV5-1 and TRBJ1-1, reads KAGVTQTPRYLIKTRGQQVTLSCSPISGHRSVSWYQQTPGQGLQFLFEYFSETQRNKGNFPGRFSGRQFSNSRSEMNVSTLELGDSALYLCASSLRWGQGLLNTEAIFGQGTRLTVV.

This clonotype was observed at least ten times. The chain joins TRBV6-5 to TRBJ1-1; D is undetermined. Trimming shortened V by 5 bases and J by 4 bases, and 11 bases separated the two germline ends. In germline, CDR1 is MNHEY, CDR2 SVGAGI. This CDR3 region has 13 residues. For the CDR3, the DNA is TGTGCCAGCAGTAAAGGGCAGGCCACTGAAGCTTTCTTT. Translated, it gives CASSKGQATEAFF.

With respect to this clonotype: This may be a read error, as it is one base from a much larger clone. The rearrangement joins TRBV4-1 to TRBJ1-2; D gene uncertain. CDR1 is MGHRA, CDR2 YSYEKL, per germline. The CDR3 consists of 14 residues. The CDR3: CASSPRELGYGCTF. DNA for the CDR3: TGCGCCAGCAGCCCAAGGGAATTGGGCTATGGCTGCACCTTC.

This clonotype was recorded only once. CDR3 amino acids: CASIFTKQVWEKLFF. The CDR3 DNA is TGTGCCAGCATCTTTACTAAACAGGTCTGGGAAAAACTGTTTTTT. The chain employs TRBV11-2 and TRBJ1-4; possible D gene TRBD1, 5 bases. CDR3 size: 15 residues. Germline V CDR1 and CDR2: SGHAT, FQNNGV. Trimming removed 7 bases at V and 8 bases at J, with 20 bases between.

This clonotype was picked up a small number of times. This sequence may be a read error, since a much larger clone differs from it by one base. V usage is TRBV29-1 and J usage is TRBJ2-1; possibly TRBD2 for D (6 bases). The CDR3 is 14 residues long. The germline V and J ends were trimmed by 7 bases and 1 base, with 14 bases remaining between them. The germline CDR1 and CDR2 sequences are SQVTM and ANQGSEA. CDR3 in DNA: TGCAGCGCGTCCGGGACTTCATCCTACAATGAGCAGTTCTTC. Its translation is CSASGTSSYNEQFF.

Of note for this clonotype: The junction departs from germline at one end; a sequencing error may be responsible. The rearrangement uses TRBV11-2 and TRBJ2-1; TRBD2 matches at 14 bases. The CDR3 has 17 amino acids. Looked up from germline, CDR1 is SGHAT and CDR2 is FQNNGV. CDR3 DNA: TGTGCCAGCAGCCCGATCCAGGGACTAGCGGGAGAGAATGAGCAGGTCTTC. This encodes CASSPIQGLAGENEQVF.

As to this clonotype: Germline is not matched at one junction end, which may reflect a read error. The chain is built from TRBV14 and TRBJ2-6, with D possibly being TRBD1 or TRBD2 (5 bases each). Germline assignment: CDR1 SGHDN and CDR2 FVKESK. The CDR3 consists of 17 residues. The CDR3: CASSQDTGPGWANVLSF. The CDR3 DNA reads as TGTGCCAGCAGCCAAGATACGGGGCCCGGTTGGGCCAACGTCCTGAGTTTC.

V and J are TRBV11-2 and TRBJ2-3, with TRBD2 matching 7 bases. The V gene's germline CDR1 is SGHAT and CDR2 FQNNGV. The CDR3 is made up of 15 amino acids. Trimming removed 5 bases from V and 3 bases from J; junction bases left unmatched: 8. Here the CDR3 reads CASSRFGGSTDTQYF. The CDR3 DNA reads TGTGCCAGCAGCCGCTTCGGGGGGAGTACAGATACGCAGTATTTT.

V is TRBV7-3 and J is TRBJ1-4; no clear D. The CDR3 covers 12 residues. Trimming removed 5 bases at V and 11 bases at J, with 12 bases between. Germline CDR1 reads SGHTA; CDR2 reads FQGTGA. In DNA form, the CDR3 reads TGTGCCAGCAGCCAAGGGCTCTCCAAACTGTTTTTT. Translated: CASSQGLSKLFF.

This clonotype was seen ten or more times. The V and J genes are TRBV6-5 and TRBJ1-2, with D tentatively TRBD1 (5 bases). CDR1 is MNHEY, CDR2 SVGAGI, per germline. This CDR3 has 14 residues. With 0 bases removed from V and 7 bases from J, the gap between germline ends came to 12 bases. CDR3 amino acids: CASSYSAGRAGYTF. CDR3 DNA: TGTGCCAGCAGTTACTCGGCAGGGAGGGCTGGCTACACCTTC.

Many counts were recorded for this clonotype. This sequence joins TRBV12-3 or TRBV12-4 and TRBJ1-1, with TRBD1 as a possible D gene (6 bases). This CDR3 has 12 residues. V dropped 6 bases and J dropped 1 base, with 6 bases sitting between them. The CDR3 spells CASRQGNTEAFF. CDR3 DNA: TGTGCCAGCAGACAGGGGAACACTGAAGCTTTCTTT.

Turning to this clonotype: The conserved closing phenylalanine or tryptophan is absent in this CDR3, likely reflecting a read error. CDR3 protein: CAWDRDGTEAFS. The DNA for the CDR3 is TGTGCCTGGGACCGGGATGGCACTGAAGCTTTCTCT. The chain has TRBV30 and TRBJ1-1; D not resolved. Trimming cost V 5 bases and J 4 bases, with 11 bases left between them. This CDR3 contains 12 residues. CDR1 is GTSNPN, CDR2 SVGIG, per germline (reference sequence).

As regards this clonotype: This sequence may be a read error, since a much larger clone differs from it by one base. The chain carries TRBV12-3 or TRBV12-4 and TRBJ2-1; D might be TRBD1 (5 bases). The CDR3 is 15 residues long. CDR3 sequence: CATVLGTGTYNEHFF. The CDR3 DNA is TGTGCCACCGTCCTTGGCACAGGAACCTACAATGAGCATTTCTTC.

The chain employs TRBV28 and TRBJ1-4, with 8 bases aligning to TRBD1. The CDR3 contains 13 residues. V was pared by 9 bases and J by 3 bases, with 3 bases of the junction left unmatched. Germline values: CDR1 MDHEN, CDR2 SYDVKM. CDR3 sequence (DNA): TGTGCCAGTGAACAGGGGGCTAATGAAAAACTGTTTTTT. It specifies CASEQGANEKLFF.

As to this clonotype: A junction boundary mismatches the germline segment, possibly from a read error. V usage is TRBV11-2 and J usage is TRBJ1-6; D gene unclear. Germline CDR1 reads SGHAT; CDR2 reads FQNNGV. This CDR3 comprises 15 residues. CDR3 coding DNA: TGCGCCTGCAGCTTAGCCCGGGCGCCGGGTTCACCCCTCCACTTT. This gives the protein CACSLARAPGSPLHF.

This clonotype was counted at least ten times. This rearrangement joins TRBV12-3 or TRBV12-4 to TRBJ2-2; 9 positions match TRBD1. V shed 5 bases, J shed 6 bases, and the junction held 7 bases outside the gene matches. The CDR3 contains 15 residues. CDR3 coding DNA: TGTGCCAGCAGTCTCACAGGGGGCAAGGCCGGGGAGCTGTTTTTT. Protein: CASSLTGGKAGELFF.

V usage is TRBV6-5 and J usage is TRBJ2-7, with D perhaps matching TRBD1 or TRBD2 (5 bases each). The germline V gene has CDR1 MNHEY and CDR2 SVGAGI. The CDR3 is 16 amino acids. Trimming left V 9 bases short and J 0 bases short, with 21 bases between. CDR3 region: CARRDGSAQGSYEQYF. The DNA for the CDR3 is TGTGCCAGGAGGGACGGCAGTGCCCAAGGCTCCTACGAGCAGTACTTC.

Of note for this clonotype: A read error may produce the germline difference seen at one junction end. This chain's CDR3 is CARRAGTSGSDEQSF. The DNA for the CDR3 is TGTGCCAGGAGAGCCGGGACTAGCGGTTCGGATGAGCAGTCCTTC. The chain uses TRBV7-9 and TRBJ2-1, with TRBD2 matching over 11 bases. The V gene's germline CDR1 is SEHNR and CDR2 FQNEAQ (reference sequence). The CDR3 runs to 15 residues.

The sample holds many counts of this clonotype. The chain recombines TRBV30 with TRBJ1-2; D is unclear. Germline V lookup: CDR1 GTSNPN, CDR2 SVGIG (reference sequence). The V end lost 6 bases, the J end lost 8 bases, and 19 bases lay between the germline ends. The CDR3 contains 13 residues. The DNA of the CDR3 is TGTGCCTGTTACCTCCGGGAACTAAAGGGCTACACCTTC. It is translated as CACYLRELKGYTF. Using reference TRBV30 and TRBJ1-2 for the parts outside the CDR3, the full variable domain is SQTIHQWPATLVQPVGSPLSLECTVEGTSNPNLYWYRQAAGRGLQLLFYSVGIGQISSEVPQNLSASRPQDRQFILSSKKLLLSDSGFYLCACYLRELKGYTFGSGTRLTVV.

This clonotype was detected ten times or more. V and J are TRBV4-3 and TRBJ2-3; TRBD2 aligns across 8 bases. Germline values: CDR1 LGHNA, CDR2 YSLEER. Trimming at V came to 3 bases and at J to 2 bases, leaving 4 bases not matched to a gene. This CDR3 region has 15 residues. As DNA, the CDR3 is TGCGCCAGCAGCCACACTAGCGGCATCACAGATACGCAGTATTTT. Translation: CASSHTSGITDTQYF.

In its sample, this clonotype was seen many times. The chain links TRBV11-3 to TRBJ2-1; no reliable D call. Germline-derived CDR1 and CDR2 are SGHNT and YENEEA. The CDR3 is 14 amino acids. V was cut by 5 bases and J by 4 bases, with 12 bases left in between. In DNA, the CDR3 is TGTGCCAGCAGCCCCAAAGACGGGTACAATGAGCAGTTCTTC. It encodes CASSPKDGYNEQFF.